This T cell receptor beta chain was captured by sequencing in a study of blood T cell repertoires in COVID-19. Background on the study: The study drew acute and convalescent COVID-19 samples from the United States, Italy and Spain. The analysed material was cDNA or gDNA that came from T cells, B-cell-depleted T cells, or PBMCs.

In the authors' methods: Researchers report that nucleated cell counts were estimated from reference gene primer amplification. This table comes from immunoSEQ multiplex PCR, and its TCRdb copy is limited to in-frame clones, with some not included. V and J calls and clone size follow that table, whereas D and trimming were derived from the DNA. Altogether 130,000 to 150,000 clones are present, under 90% being singletons, with the ten largest covering roughly 3.6%. V shed 3 bases and J shed 9 bases, with 17 bases lying between them. The V gene's germline CDR1 is KGHDR and CDR2 SFDVKD. The CDR3 is 15 residues long.

The sample consisted of peripheral blood. This clonotype originated in a man in his 70s who had recovered from COVID-19. V is TRBV24-1 and J is TRBJ2-1, with D tentatively TRBD2 (5 bases). The chain's CDR3 is CATSDPRTPASEQFF. The CDR3 nucleotides read TGTGCCACCAGTGATCCCAGGACTCCGGCTTCTGAGCAGTTCTTC.